The text below deals with one T cell receptor beta chain. These data originate in a study of technical replicates of blood from several donors. The repertoire was sequenced with immunoSEQ multiplex PCR; TCRdb's copy has only in-frame clones and lacks some. The table records just under 45,000 clones, approximately 96% of them present only once. This CDR3 has 12 amino acids. Per the germline V gene, CDR1 is WNHNN and CDR2 is SYGVQD (reference sequence). With 8 bases clipped from V and 2 bases from J, the junction kept 1 base outside the gene matches. This chain links TRBV10-1 with TRBJ2-5, with TRBD2 matching 8 bases. The source of this sequence is a human donor in good health. The specimen sequenced was T cells isolated from PBMCs. CDR3: CASPSGQETQYF. Here the CDR3 DNA reads TGCGCCAGCCCTAGCGGGCAAGAGACCCAGTACTTC.